Following are 10 T cell receptor beta chains from one sample sequenced in a study of T cell clonality in common variable immunodeficiency. Study-level results: In common variable immunodeficiency, TCR beta chains reportedly carried fewer deletions and N-nucleotide insertions.

These receptors are not linked to any known antigen. Measured with immunoSEQ multiplex PCR; TCRdb has only the in-frame clones, and not every one. The sample shows fewer than 30,000 clones, none of them appearing just once. The sequencing sample was made of peripheral blood mononuclear cells. All receptors derive from a human donor with common variable immunodeficiency.

A few counts support this clone. The CDR3 extends 3 residues past the end of the read, so its final part is completed from the germline J gene. The chain employs TRBV6-2 or TRBV6-3 and TRBJ1-6, with a weak D call TRBD1 (6 bases). Deletions cut 2 bases from V and 7 bases from J, with 12 bases between. Per the germline V gene, CDR1 is MNHEY and CDR2 is SVGEGT. The CDR3 loop spans 15 amino acids. The CDR3 bases that were read are TGTGCCAGCAGTTACCTTACCCAGGGGAATTCACCC. Translation: CASSYLTQGNSP. The whole CDR3 region reads CASSYLTQGNSPLHF.

In its sample, this clone was seen a few times. The CDR3 extends 3 residues past the end of the read, so its final part is completed from the germline J gene. This sequence joins TRBV30 and TRBJ2-6; D is undetermined. Deletions cut 7 bases from V and 0 bases from J, with 4 bases between. The CDR3 consists of 12 residues. Per germline, CDR1 GTSNPN and CDR2 SVGIG (reference sequence). The DNA read from the CDR3 is TGTGCCTTCTTCTCTGGGGCCAACGTC. Amino acid sequence: CAFFSGANV. The CDR3 in its entirety is CAFFSGANVLTF.

This clone was picked up a small number of times. From the germline J gene comes the end of the CDR3, since the read stops 3 residues before it. V and J are TRBV7-3 and TRBJ2-5, with a weak D call TRBD1 (5 bases). Germline CDR1 reads SGHTA; CDR2 reads FQGTGA. There are 15 residues in the CDR3. V dropped 5 bases and J dropped 1 base, with 14 bases sitting between them. The CDR3 loop is CASSRTNTTQETQYF. The sequenced CDR3 bases are TGTGCCAGCAGCCGGACAAACACCACCCAAGAGACC. The full variable domain, rest sourced from reference TRBV7-3 and TRBJ2-5, is GAGVSQTPSNKVTEKGKYVELRCDPISGHTALYWYRQSLGQGPEFLIYFQGTGAADDSGLPNDRFFAVRPEGSVSTLKIQRTERGDSAVYLCASSRTNTTQETQYFGPGTRLLVL.

This clone has ten or more counts. The read ends 3 residues before the CDR3 terminus; that terminus is restored from the germline J gene. This chain uses TRBV19 with TRBJ2-5; TRBD1 aligns across 8 bases. Germline assignment: CDR1 LNHDA and CDR2 SQIVND (reference sequence). V shed 0 bases and J 5 bases; nucleotides not matched to a gene: 17. CDR3 length: 19 residues. CDR3 DNA, as far as it was read: TGTGCCAGTAGTATAGATCTATCTTGGCCTACAGGGGGATCGGAGACC. Protein product: CASSIDLSWPTGGSET. The whole CDR3 sequence reads CASSIDLSWPTGGSETQYF.

There are a few counts of this clone. Read data end 3 residues before the CDR3 end; the end is taken from the germline J gene. This chain links TRBV30 with TRBJ2-5, with 15 bases matching TRBD2. J lost 4 bases, V lost 5 bases, and 5 bases had no gene match. Germline V gives CDR1 GTSNPN, CDR2 SVGIG (reference sequence). CDR3 length: 15 residues. The CDR3 here is CAWAPGLAGGETQYF. Incomplete CDR3 DNA: TGTGCCTGGGCCCCGGGACTAGCGGGGGGAGAGACC.

A word on this clone: The read gets to within 3 residues of the CDR3 end, and the germline J gene fills in the rest. This sequence joins TRBV30 and TRBJ2-7, with TRBD1 matching over 7 bases. The CDR3 is made up of 14 amino acids. Losses at the gene ends were 1 base for V and 2 bases for J; bases not matched to a gene: 5. CDR1 and CDR2 from the germline V gene are GTSNPN and SVGIG (reference sequence). This chain's CDR3 is CAWSDPGQTYEQYF. Incomplete CDR3 DNA: TGTGCCTGGAGTGATCCGGGACAGACCTACGAG.

With regard to this clone: The read ends 3 residues before the CDR3 terminus; that terminus is restored from the germline J gene. The chain recombines TRBV19 with TRBJ2-2; 7 bases are shared with TRBD1. With V trimmed by 4 bases and J by 5 bases, 7 bases remained unmatched. Per germline, CDR1 LNHDA and CDR2 SQIVND (reference sequence). The CDR3 is 15 residues long. The CDR3 DNA, read in part, is TGTGCCAGTAGTACCGGGACAGCCCGAACCGGGGAG. It is translated as CASSTGTARTGE. The full CDR3 protein is CASSTGTARTGELFF. The complete variable domain, with remaining parts taken from reference TRBV19 and TRBJ2-2, reads DGGITQSPKYLFRKEGQNVTLSCEQNLNHDAMYWYRQDPGQGLRLIYYSQIVNDFQKGDIAEGYSVSREKKESFPLTVTSAQKNPTAFYLCASSTGTARTGELFFGEGSRLTVL.

As for this clone: Read coverage stops 3 residues before the CDR3 terminus; the germline J gene supplies the remainder. The gene calls are TRBV7-6 and TRBJ1-1; perhaps TRBD1 as D (6 bases). The germline gives CDR1 SGHVS, CDR2 FNYEAQ. With 1 base removed from V and 1 base from J, the gap between germline ends came to 16 bases. The CDR3 runs to 17 residues. CDR3 residues: CASSLVGRGAGNTEAFF. CDR3 DNA (partial): TGTGCCAGCAGCTTAGTCGGCAGGGGAGCAGGGAACACTGAA. The whole variable domain, filled in from reference TRBV7-6 and TRBJ1-1, reads GAGVSQSPRYKVTKRGQDVALRCDPISGHVSLYWYRQALGQGPEFLTYFNYEAQQDKSGLPNDRFSAERPEGSISTLTIQRTEQRDSAMYRCASSLVGRGAGNTEAFFGQGTRLTVV.

This clone occurred many times. Read data end 3 residues before the CDR3 end; the end is taken from the germline J gene. The chain couples TRBV20-1 to TRBJ2-2; 8 bases are shared with TRBD1. From germline, CDR1 is DFQATT and CDR2 SNEGSKA (reference sequence). The CDR3 has 14 residues. V trimming: 3 bases; J trimming: 5 bases; junction bases outside the gene matches: 5. CDR3 DNA (partial): TGCAGTGCTAGGTCGGACAGGGAAACCGGGGAG. As protein: CSARSDRETGE. From start to end, the CDR3 is CSARSDRETGELFF.

For this clone: The read stops 3 residues short of the end of the CDR3; the missing end is completed from the germline J gene. The chain joins TRBV7-9 to TRBJ1-1; no clear D. V was shortened by 5 bases and J by 4 bases, with 5 bases between the two germline ends. CDR1 and CDR2 (germline): SEHNR, FQNEAQ (reference sequence). The length of the CDR3 is 11 residues. The CDR3 bases that were read are TGTGCCAGCAGCCGGGGCACTGAA. It is translated as CASSRGTE. The complete CDR3 protein is CASSRGTEAFF.